Below, 26 T cell receptor beta chains from the same sample are listed, as sequenced in a study of beta chain features in type 1 diabetes (dated 2018 in TCRdb). Library generation was performed with the immunoSEQ multiplex PCR assay. The entire isolated RNA was reverse transcribed using the High Capacity cDNA Reverse Transcription Kit, and thus expressed TCRB transcripts were sequenced. Drawn from immuneACCESS, this table holds only the in-frame rearrangements with V and J called that TCRdb kept. Clones are partly lost; checked studies trace under half to an unresolved V gene and leave the rest unexplained. The table for this sample lists 350,000 to 450,000 clones; more than 12% of them were counted only once. The ten most abundant clones make up 0.019% of the sample. The sequencing sample was made of naive CD4+ T cells from blood. The sample's cell subset or site label, in plain terms: true naive CD4+ T cells. The receptors derive from a woman in her late teens or twenties in good health.

V is TRBV18 and J is TRBJ1-1; 8 nucleotides match TRBD1. Germline CDR1 is KGHSH and CDR2 is LQKENI. V was pared by 3 bases and J by 4 bases, with 7 bases of the junction left unmatched. The CDR3 has 15 residues. CDR3 amino acids: CASSPTGDGRTEAFF. CDR3 coding DNA: TGTGCCAGCTCACCGACAGGGGACGGTCGCACTGAAGCTTTCTTT.

The chain is built from TRBV18 and TRBJ2-7; possibly TRBD1 for D (5 bases). The CDR3 totals 15 residues. Germline CDR1 KGHSH, CDR2 LQKENI. Trimming removed 0 bases at V and 3 bases at J, with 12 bases between. CDR3 sequence: CASSPPNDRHYEQYF. The CDR3 coding sequence is TGTGCCAGCTCACCACCCAACGACAGACACTACGAGCAGTACTTC.

In this sample, this clone turned up a few times. The chain is built from TRBV7-2 and TRBJ2-1; 7 nucleotides line up with TRBD1. The CDR3 covers 13 residues. Trimming took 5 bases from V and 7 from J; bases not matched to a gene: 5. Per the germline V gene, CDR1 is SGHTA and CDR2 is FQGNSA. In nucleotides, the CDR3 is TGTGCCAGCAGCACATACAGGGGAAATGAGCAGTTCTTC. Residues: CASSTYRGNEQFF.

This rearrangement joins TRBV11-2 to TRBJ1-2, with TRBD1 identical over 8 bases. Germline-derived CDR1 and CDR2 are SGHAT and FQNNGV. Trimming removed 2 bases from V and 7 bases from J; junction bases left unmatched: 3. CDR3 length: 13 amino acids. The CDR3 DNA reads TGTGCCAGCAGCTTATCAGGGGGCGTTGGCTACACCTTC. Its protein product is CASSLSGGVGYTF. The complete variable domain, with remaining parts taken from reference TRBV11-2 and TRBJ1-2, reads EAGVAQSPRYKIIEKRQSVAFWCNPISGHATLYWYQQILGQGPKLLIQFQNNGVVDDSQLPKDRFSAERLKGVDSTLKIQPAKLEDSAVYLCASSLSGGVGYTFGSGTRLTVV.

V gene TRBV28 combines with J gene TRBJ2-5; D gene uncertain. The CDR3 spans 13 residues. Germline CDR1 MDHEN, CDR2 SYDVKM. The ends were cut back, 5 bases at V and 2 bases at J, with 9 bases in the middle. DNA for the CDR3: TGTGCCAGCAGTCCCCCCGGTCAAGAGACCCAGTACTTC. As protein: CASSPPGQETQYF.

The rearrangement links TRBV5-4 to TRBJ1-2; TRBD1 matches at 7 bases. Germline CDR1 SGHNT, CDR2 YYREEE (reference sequence). This CDR3 is 15 amino acids long. Trimming cost V 0 bases and J 5 bases; bases outside gene matches: 7. This chain's CDR3 is CASSLDPDRLYGYTF. The CDR3 coding sequence is TGTGCCAGCAGCTTGGATCCGGACAGGCTTTATGGCTACACCTTC.

This clone was seen a handful of times. This chain uses TRBV5-4 with TRBJ2-1; a weak D match, TRBD1 (6 bases). This CDR3 has 13 residues. Germline CDR1 is SGHNT and CDR2 is YYREEE (reference sequence). Trimming cost V 6 bases and J 9 bases, with 16 bases left between them. The CDR3 region has the DNA TGTGCCAGCACCGACTCAGGGGTCGGTGAGCAGTTCTTC. Protein product: CASTDSGVGEQFF.

This clone was seen a few times. The chain combines TRBV25-1 with TRBJ2-7; possibly TRBD2 for D (5 bases). Germline V gene data show CDR1 as MGHDK and CDR2 as SYGVNS. The CDR3 extends over 13 amino acids. V lost 7 bases to trimming and J lost 1 base, with 11 bases between them. As DNA, the CDR3 is TGTGCCAGCACCTCCGGGGTATCCTACGAGCAGTACTTC. Translated: CASTSGVSYEQYF.

This chain joins TRBV18 and TRBJ1-5, with TRBD1 matching 7 bases. Looked up from germline, CDR1 is KGHSH and CDR2 is LQKENI. The CDR3 runs 16 residues. Germline trimming cut 5 bases from V and 0 bases from J; bases unmatched to any gene: 7. Here the CDR3 reads CASSSTGRYSNQPQHF. The CDR3 region has the DNA TGTGCCAGCTCATCGACAGGGCGATATAGCAATCAGCCCCAGCATTTT.

This clone has just one count. The J gene is TRBJ2-3, the V gene TRBV28; 8 nucleotides match TRBD2. Trimming cost V 3 bases and J 7 bases; bases outside gene matches: 6. Per the germline V gene, CDR1 is MDHEN and CDR2 is SYDVKM. CDR3 size: 14 residues. In DNA, the CDR3 is TGTGCCAGCAGTTTGCTGGCGGGAGGAAATACGCAGTATTTT. It specifies CASSLLAGGNTQYF.

A few counts support this clone. The V call is TRBV5-4, the J call TRBJ1-2; tentative D call: TRBD1 (6 bases). CDR1 is SGHNT, CDR2 YYREEE, per germline (reference sequence). The V end was cut by 4 bases, the J end by 6 bases, with 13 bases between. CDR3 size: 13 residues. CDR3 protein: CASSEGQIHGYTF. The CDR3, as DNA: TGTGCCAGCAGCGAAGGACAGATCCATGGCTACACCTTC.

The chain joins TRBV11-2 to TRBJ2-5; D is unclear. This CDR3 is built from 14 residues. Between the trimmed V and J ends, which lost 7 bases and 5 bases, there was a span of 17 bases. The V gene's germline CDR1 is SGHAT and CDR2 FQNNGV. In DNA form, the CDR3 reads TGTGCCAGCACCCTAATCGCCGAACGGGAGACCCAGTACTTC. Protein: CASTLIAERETQYF.

This clone occurred a few times. V gene TRBV5-1 combines with J gene TRBJ2-2; D possibly corresponds to TRBD1 (6 bases). V shed 6 bases and J shed 0 bases, with 12 bases lying between them. CDR1 is SGHRS and CDR2 is YFSETQ in the germline V gene. There are 15 residues in the CDR3. In DNA, the CDR3 is TGCGCCAGCACCATACAGGGCTCGAACACCGGGGAGCTGTTTTTT. Its translation: CASTIQGSNTGELFF.

The rearrangement uses TRBV11-2 and TRBJ2-7; 8 bases are shared with TRBD1. The V gene's germline CDR1 is SGHAT and CDR2 FQNNGV. The CDR3 contains 15 residues. J gave up 4 bases and V 4 bases, and 9 bases lay outside the gene matches. The CDR3 DNA reads TGTGCCAGCAGCTCCCCGACAGGGGTCGAATACGAGCAGTACTTC. Translation: CASSSPTGVEYEQYF.

This chain uses TRBV25-1 with TRBJ1-1, with 7 bases that match TRBD1. This CDR3 region has 13 residues. Germline trimming cut 8 bases from V and 5 bases from J; bases unmatched to any gene: 8. Germline V gene sequence: CDR1 MGHDK, CDR2 SYGVNS. In nucleotides, the CDR3 is TGTGCCAGCTGCAGGGGGTTCGAAACTGAAGCTTTCTTT. This translates into CASCRGFETEAFF.

CDR3 loop: CAWSVRNYGYTF. The CDR3 DNA reads TGTGCCTGGAGTGTACGGAACTATGGCTACACCTTC. This chain connects TRBV30 to TRBJ1-2; D not resolved. Germline loops: CDR1 GTSNPN, CDR2 SVGIG (reference sequence). CDR3 length: 12 amino acids. Trimming stripped 0 bases from V and 2 bases from J, with 4 bases between.

This clone was counted a few times. The chain is built from TRBV11-1 and TRBJ2-6; TRBD1 might be the D (5 bases). This CDR3 is 17 amino acids long. Trimming stripped 3 bases from V and 0 bases from J, with 12 bases between. Germline V CDR1 and CDR2: SGHAT, FQDESV (reference sequence). In DNA, the CDR3 is TGTGCCAGCAGCTTGGGGCGGTCCAACTCTGGGGCCAACGTCCTGACTTTC. This translates into CASSLGRSNSGANVLTF.

The sample holds a few counts of this clone. The chain employs TRBV30 and TRBJ2-3, with D possibly being TRBD1 (5 bases). This CDR3 is 15 amino acids long. The germline gives CDR1 GTSNPN, CDR2 SVGIG (reference sequence). V was shortened by 0 bases and J by 3 bases, with 13 bases between the two germline ends. CDR3: CAWSVRQGRTDTQYF. In DNA form, the CDR3 reads TGTGCCTGGAGTGTACGGCAGGGCCGAACAGATACGCAGTATTTT.

This clone has a handful of counts. The chain carries TRBV10-3 and TRBJ2-5; the match to TRBD1 covers 7 bases. This CDR3 region has 16 residues. The junction had 11 bases not matched to a gene; V was cut back by 5 bases and J by 2 bases. CDR1 ENHRY and CDR2 SYGVKD come from the germline V gene. CDR3 nucleotides: TGTGCCATCAGTAGTACCCCCGGGACAGTTCAAGAGACCCAGTACTTC. It translates to CAISSTPGTVQETQYF.

The J gene is TRBJ2-5, the V gene TRBV28; 14 bases are a match to TRBD2. CDR3 size: 16 residues. Germline CDR1 MDHEN, CDR2 SYDVKM. With V trimmed by 11 bases and J by 4 bases, 12 bases remained unmatched. CDR3 protein: CAARTSGRRTGETQYF. In DNA, the CDR3 is TGTGCCGCGCGGACTAGCGGGAGGCGAACGGGAGAGACCCAGTACTTC.

The chain employs TRBV7-2 and TRBJ2-5; a possible D gene is TRBD1 (5 bases). The germline V and J ends were trimmed by 3 bases and 3 bases, with 11 bases remaining between them. Germline V gene data show CDR1 as SGHTA and CDR2 as FQGNSA. This CDR3 has 14 amino acids. DNA for the CDR3: TGTGCCAGCAGCTTGGGGCTGACCGAAGAGACCCAGTACTTC. Amino acids: CASSLGLTEETQYF.

As for this clone: This sample also contains other DNA sequences that code for the same CDR3. This chain uses TRBV30 with TRBJ1-1; a possible D gene is TRBD1 (5 bases). V was pared by 2 bases and J by 1 base, with 8 bases between. The V gene's germline CDR1 is GTSNPN and CDR2 SVGIG (reference sequence). This CDR3 is 13 amino acids long. The CDR3 bases are TGTGCCTGGAGTCGGGGGACGAACACTGAAGCTTTCTTT. Encoded protein: CAWSRGTNTEAFF.

This clone has more than one count but fewer than ten. The chain uses TRBV7-9 and TRBJ2-7; possible D gene TRBD1, 6 bases. CDR1 and CDR2 from the germline V gene are SEHNR and FQNEAQ (reference sequence). The CDR3 totals 14 residues. V lost 1 base to trimming and J lost 5 bases, with 12 bases between them. CDR3 in amino acids: CASSLVGTHNEQYF. The CDR3, as DNA: TGTGCCAGCAGCTTAGTGGGGACACACAACGAGCAGTACTTC.

The rearrangement uses TRBV5-1 and TRBJ2-7; 8 bases fit TRBD2. Germline assignment: CDR1 SGHRS and CDR2 YFSETQ. The CDR3 consists of 15 residues. With 5 bases clipped from V and 2 bases from J, the junction kept 9 bases outside the gene matches. CDR3: CASREGLAHTYEQYF. CDR3 sequence (DNA): TGCGCCAGCAGAGAAGGACTAGCCCACACCTACGAGCAGTACTTC.

The DNA of the CDR3 is TGTGCCAGTAACGGTGGGGCCGGGCCCTACAATGAGCAGTTCTTC. It specifies CASNGGAGPYNEQFF. The V gene is TRBV9, the J gene TRBJ2-1; weak D call: TRBD1 (5 bases). The CDR3 contains 15 residues. V was cut by 8 bases and J by 2 bases, with 17 bases left in between. Germline V gene lookup returns CDR1 SGDLS and CDR2 YYNGEE.

In its sample, this clone was seen a few times. The genes are TRBV7-9 and TRBJ2-3; D might be TRBD1 (5 bases). Germline CDR1 and CDR2: SEHNR and FQNEAQ (reference sequence). Trimming cost V 5 bases and J 4 bases, with 7 bases left between them. The CDR3 totals 12 residues. The CDR3 sequence is CASSRQSDTQYF. The CDR3 DNA reads as TGTGCCAGCAGCCGACAGTCAGATACGCAGTATTTT.